Listed here are 11 T cell receptor beta chains from one sample, sequenced in a study of blood T cell repertoires in COVID-19. TCRdb keeps only in-frame clones here, not all; method: immunoSEQ multiplex PCR. The sample lists about 180,000 clones, approximately 85% seen once, with 6.2% in the top ten. Sample: PBMCs or T cells enriched from blood (not recorded which). The receptors derive from a middle-aged man who had recovered from COVID-19.

The J gene is TRBJ2-6, the V gene TRBV5-1, with D perhaps matching TRBD1 (6 bases). The V end was cut by 7 bases, the J end by 0 bases, with 14 bases between. Germline CDR1 is SGHRS and CDR2 is YFSETQ. The CDR3 extends over 16 amino acids. Here the CDR3 reads CASEQGPSSGANVLTF. The DNA for the CDR3 is TGCGCCAGCGAACAGGGCCCTAGCTCTGGGGCCAACGTCCTGACTTTC.

The genes are TRBV7-9 and TRBJ2-1; no clear D gene. This CDR3 has 15 amino acids. Deletions cut 5 bases from V and 5 bases from J, with 16 bases between. CDR1 and CDR2 (germline): SEHNR, FQNEAQ (reference sequence). The chain's CDR3 is CASSPPARFNNEQFF. CDR3 nucleotides: TGTGCCAGCAGCCCCCCGGCCAGGTTTAACAATGAGCAGTTCTTC.

The rearrangement uses TRBV2 and TRBJ2-3; TRBD2 is a possible D gene (6 bases). Germline loops: CDR1 SNHLY, CDR2 FYNNEI. CDR3 length: 16 amino acids. Trimming left V 6 bases short and J 5 bases short, with 21 bases between. CDR3 region: CASRPGGPGLQDTQYF. The DNA for the CDR3 is TGTGCCAGCAGACCCGGAGGGCCAGGGTTGCAAGATACGCAGTATTTT.

V gene TRBV24-1 combines with J gene TRBJ2-3; 11 bases line up with TRBD1. This CDR3 comprises 15 residues. CDR1 is KGHDR, CDR2 SFDVKD, per germline. The V and J ends lost 3 bases and 6 bases, in that order; junction bases with no gene match: 4. Here the CDR3 reads CATSDEDRGPDTQYF. Here the CDR3 DNA reads TGTGCCACCAGTGATGAGGACAGGGGGCCCGATACGCAGTATTTT.

This chain joins TRBV7-8 and TRBJ1-1, with D possibly being TRBD1 (5 bases). Germline CDR1 is SGHVS and CDR2 is FQNEAQ. The CDR3 covers 13 residues. Trimming stripped 4 bases from V and 5 bases from J, with 11 bases between. CDR3 residues: CASSSGSRTEAFF. For the CDR3, the DNA is TGTGCCAGCAGCTCAGGGTCTCGGACTGAAGCTTTCTTT.

The chain links TRBV10-3 to TRBJ2-2, with TRBD1 matching 12 bases. Germline trimming cut 6 bases from V and 1 base from J; bases unmatched to any gene: 9. Germline-derived CDR1 and CDR2 are ENHRY and SYGVKD. The CDR3 has 18 residues. For the CDR3, the DNA is TGTGCCATCAGGCCGGGACAGGGGGCGATGAAGAACACCGGGGAGCTGTTTTTT. The encoded protein is CAIRPGQGAMKNTGELFF.

This chain connects TRBV28 to TRBJ2-1; no firm D call. The ends were cut back, 5 bases at V and 10 bases at J, with 21 bases in the middle. The CDR3 runs 15 residues. The germline CDR1 and CDR2 sequences are MDHEN and SYDVKM. The CDR3 DNA reads TGTGCCAGCAGTCGCCGACTGGTGGAGCGAGGCGAGCAGTTCTTC. Translated, it gives CASSRRLVERGEQFF.

This sequence joins TRBV11-2 and TRBJ1-1; the D is unclear. The CDR3 extends over 15 amino acids. Germline assignment: CDR1 SGHAT and CDR2 FQNNGV. Trimming removed 2 bases from V and 0 bases from J, with 10 bases in between. The CDR3 protein is CASSLSGFMNTEAFF. The CDR3 region has the DNA TGTGCCAGCAGCTTATCCGGGTTCATGAACACTGAAGCTTTCTTT.

The rearrangement links TRBV5-4 to TRBJ1-1, with 7 bases that match TRBD1. V shed 2 bases and J 8 bases; nucleotides not matched to a gene: 12. There are 15 residues in the CDR3. From germline, CDR1 is SGHNT and CDR2 YYREEE (reference sequence). For the CDR3, the DNA is TGTGCCAGCAGCTTTACAGGGGTCCGCCAGCGGGAAGCTTTCTTT. Protein product: CASSFTGVRQREAFF.

J is TRBJ1-3 and V is TRBV3-1 (or the pseudogene TRBV3-2), with D possibly TRBD1 on 5 matching bases. The V gene's germline CDR1 is LGHDT and CDR2 YNNKEL (reference sequence). There are 17 residues in the CDR3. The ends were cut back, 1 base at V and 4 bases at J, with 17 bases in the middle. The CDR3 here is CASSQASGGIVGNTIYF. DNA of the CDR3: TGTGCCAGCAGCCAAGCATCGGGGGGAATAGTCGGAAACACCATATATTTT.

The gene calls are TRBV28 and TRBJ1-5, with 10 positions matching TRBD1. After removal of 6 bases from V and 7 bases from J, the junction contained 18 bases not matched to a gene. Germline CDR1 MDHEN, CDR2 SYDVKM. The CDR3 runs to 18 residues. CDR3 sequence reads: CASRLLGTGALTLQPQHF. The CDR3 DNA reads TGTGCCAGCAGGTTACTAGGGACAGGGGCTTTAACGTTGCAGCCCCAGCATTTT. Full variable domain (missing parts from reference TRBV28 and TRBJ1-5): DVKVTQSSRYLVKRTGEKVFLECVQDMDHENMFWYRQDPGLGLRLIYFSYDVKMKEKGDIPEGYSVSREKKERFSLILESASTNQTSMYLCASRLLGTGALTLQPQHFGDGTRLSIL.